The 29 T cell receptor beta chains below were found in one sample sequenced in a study of CD8+CD57+ T cells in acquired aplastic anemia (dated by TCRdb to 2016 to 2018). Instrument used: Illumina HiSeq 2000. TCR beta VDJ combination and CDR3 sequence profiling used genomic DNA as the template. TCRdb cleaned the public reads at Q25 with fastp, built clones with MiXCR and kept in-frame beta chains. Rows with a matching CDR3 protein are joined into one entry that keeps the most common DNA and genes. The sample table lists under 500,000 distinct CDR3 sequences, around a third of them with a count of one. The ten largest account for roughly 0.89% of the sample. Patients chosen for sequencing had shown expansion of CD8+CD57+ cells by flow cytometry. Sequencing was carried out using sorted CD4+, CD8+, or CD8+CD57+ T cells (not recorded which) from PBMCs. Every receptor here comes from a human donor with aplastic anemia.

V and J are TRBV25-1 and TRBJ1-2; 8 bases fit TRBD1. Germline V gives CDR1 MGHDK, CDR2 SYGVNS. V was clipped by 6 bases and J by 7 bases; unmatched bases: 10. This CDR3 spans 14 amino acids. DNA for the CDR3: TGTGCCAGCAGAGAGACAGGGGCTATGGGTGGCTACACCTTC. Translation: CASRETGAMGGYTF.

The chain carries TRBV2 and TRBJ2-1, with 13 bases that match TRBD2. Looked up from germline, CDR1 is SNHLY and CDR2 is FYNNEI. V was pared by 4 bases and J by 12 bases, with 9 bases of the junction left unmatched. The CDR3 is 15 residues long. CDR3 amino acids: CASSGTSGSPGGQFF. The CDR3 DNA sequence: TGTGCCAGCAGTGGGACTAGCGGGAGCCCGGGTGGGCAGTTCTTC.

The rearrangement joins TRBV3-1 to TRBJ2-7; D might be TRBD1 (5 bases). Looked up from germline, CDR1 is LGHDT and CDR2 is YNNKEL (reference sequence). Deletions cut 3 bases from V and 7 bases from J, with 19 bases between. The CDR3 sequence is 15 residues long. The CDR3 nucleotides read TGTGCCAGCAGCCACGGTTCCTTGGACACTGGGGAGCAGTACTTC. Amino acid sequence: CASSHGSLDTGEQYF.

This clonotype was observed at least ten times. CDR3 amino acids: CASSEGQGPDNSPLHF. CDR3 nucleotide sequence: TGTGCCAGCAGCGAGGGACAGGGGCCGGATAATTCACCCCTCCACTTT. V gene TRBV7-9 combines with J gene TRBJ1-6, with 10 nucleotides matching TRBD1. This CDR3 is built from 16 residues. V gave up 5 bases and J gave up 5 bases; unmatched junction bases: 6. Germline V gives CDR1 SEHNR, CDR2 FQNEAQ (reference sequence).

In its sample, this clonotype was seen many times. The chain uses TRBV11-2 and TRBJ2-7; D possibly uses TRBD1 or TRBD2 (5 bases each). Germline assignment: CDR1 SGHAT and CDR2 FQNNGV. This CDR3 spans 16 amino acids. Trimming left V 1 base short and J 0 bases short, with 13 bases between. CDR3 amino acids: CASSLGSGPSSYEQYF. CDR3 DNA sequence: TGTGCCAGCAGCTTAGGGTCGGGACCTAGCTCCTACGAGCAGTACTTC.

This clonotype was detected ten times or more. The chain has TRBV7-9 and TRBJ2-7; 8 bases line up with TRBD2. Germline CDR1 is SEHNR and CDR2 is FQNEAQ (reference sequence). The CDR3 loop spans 12 amino acids. The junction had 0 bases not matched to a gene; V was cut back by 2 bases and J by 6 bases. CDR3 DNA: TGTGCCAGCAGCTTAACTAGCGGCGAGCAGTACTTC. Translating it yields CASSLTSGEQYF.

The genes are TRBV9 and TRBJ2-7, with unresolved D. The CDR3 sequence is 14 residues long. Trimming cost V 0 bases and J 3 bases, with 10 bases left between them. Germline assignment: CDR1 SGDLS and CDR2 YYNGEE. Here the CDR3 DNA reads TGTGCCAGCAGCGTAGACCCCCTAAACTACGAGCAGTACTTC. Translation gives CASSVDPLNYEQYF.

As for this clonotype: The junction shows a germline mismatch at one end, possibly a read error. The CDR3 loop is CASSSRGRKEQGTQYF. The CDR3 nucleotides are TGTGCCAGCAGTTCCAGAGGGCGAAAGGAACAAGGGACCCAGTACTTC. The gene calls are TRBV28 and TRBJ2-5; D possibly corresponds to TRBD2 (5 bases). In germline, CDR1 is MDHEN, CDR2 SYDVKM. This CDR3 comprises 16 residues.

This chain links TRBV13 with TRBJ1-4; D is uncertain. V was cut by 4 bases and J by 6 bases, with 12 bases left in between. CDR3 length: 14 amino acids. Looked up from germline, CDR1 is PRHDT and CDR2 is FYEKMQ (reference sequence). CDR3 region: CASSWGSGDEKLFF. DNA of the CDR3: TGTGCCAGCAGCTGGGGATCTGGGGATGAAAAACTGTTTTTT.

This clonotype was recorded many times. V is TRBV20-1 and J is TRBJ1-1, with D possibly TRBD1 on 6 matching bases. The CDR3 consists of 12 residues. Germline CDR1 reads DFQATT; CDR2 reads SNEGSKA (reference sequence). The CDR3 bases are TGCACCACAGGGAATTGGAACACTGAAGCTTTCTTT. Its translation is CTTGNWNTEAFF.

This clonotype was picked up many times. V is TRBV19 and J is TRBJ2-7; 13 bases line up with TRBD2. Per the germline V gene, CDR1 is LNHDA and CDR2 is SQIVND (reference sequence). This CDR3 comprises 15 residues. V trimming: 5 bases; J trimming: 0 bases; junction bases outside the gene matches: 1. The CDR3 sequence: CASSRTSGSSYEQYF. CDR3 coding DNA: TGTGCCAGTAGTCGGACTAGCGGGAGCTCCTACGAGCAGTACTTC.

This chain joins TRBV4-2 and TRBJ1-5; 7 nucleotides match TRBD1. The junction had 8 bases not matched to a gene; V was cut back by 1 base and J by 5 bases. The CDR3 covers 16 residues. Germline lookup yields CDR1 LGHNA and CDR2 YNFKEQ. CDR3 residues: CASSQVGTEKYQPQHF. CDR3 bases: TGTGCCAGCAGCCAAGTGGGGACAGAGAAGTATCAGCCCCAGCATTTT.

The chain is built from TRBV20-1 and TRBJ2-1; 10 positions match TRBD2. V shed 0 bases, J shed 16 bases, and the junction held 9 bases outside the gene matches. Per the germline V gene, CDR1 is DFQATT and CDR2 is SNEGSKA (reference sequence). This CDR3 comprises 13 residues. CDR3 sequence: CSARDLTSGAQFF. CDR3 DNA sequence: TGCAGTGCTAGAGATTTAACTAGCGGGGCACAATTCTTC.

Remarks on this clonotype: A read error is possible here, since a much larger clone lies one base away. This chain connects TRBV7-2 to TRBJ1-6, with a weak D call TRBD1 (5 bases). This CDR3 comprises 13 residues. Trimming cost V 3 bases and J 11 bases, with 11 bases left between them. Germline values: CDR1 SGHTA, CDR2 FQGNSA. The CDR3 sequence is CASSFRVGPPLHF. The CDR3 DNA follows: TGTGCCAGCAGCTTCAGGGTCGGTCCACCCCTCCACTTT.

This clonotype was detected ten times or more. The rearrangement joins TRBV25-1 to TRBJ2-7, with unresolved D. The V end lost 4 bases, the J end lost 3 bases, and 10 bases lay between the germline ends. The CDR3 runs to 13 residues. CDR1 is MGHDK, CDR2 SYGVNS, per germline. CDR3 sequence (DNA): TGTGCCAGCAGTGCTCCGGCTCTCTACGAGCAGTACTTC. This encodes CASSAPALYEQYF.

This clonotype was observed at least ten times. The chain joins TRBV20-1 to TRBJ2-7, with a tentative D call TRBD2 (6 bases). CDR1 is DFQATT and CDR2 is SNEGSKA in the germline V gene (reference sequence). This CDR3 has 13 amino acids. Trimming took 5 bases from V and 3 from J, leaving 14 bases between them. CDR3 sequence (DNA): TGCAGTGCTCGTCCGGGACTCGTCTACGAGCAGTACTTC. Translating it yields CSARPGLVYEQYF.

This clonotype came up a few times. This sequence joins TRBV4-2 and TRBJ2-3, with 10 bases identical to TRBD1. Germline V CDR1 and CDR2: LGHNA, YNFKEQ. V dropped 4 bases and J dropped 6; count of bases not matched to a gene: 7. This CDR3 has 15 residues. CDR3 DNA: TGTGCCAGCAGCCCCACCGGACAGGGGGGGGATACGCAGTATTTT. Its protein is CASSPTGQGGDTQYF.

The chain uses TRBV20-1 and TRBJ1-4, with TRBD1 identical over 7 bases. This CDR3 comprises 14 residues. The ends lost 0 bases at V and 8 bases at J; junction bases unmatched: 6. Germline V lookup: CDR1 DFQATT, CDR2 SNEGSKA (reference sequence). This chain's CDR3 is CSAREIGQEEKLFF. DNA of the CDR3: TGCAGTGCTAGAGAAATAGGACAGGAGGAAAAACTGTTTTTT.

The rearrangement joins TRBV2 to TRBJ1-6; weak D call: TRBD1 (5 bases). There are 15 residues in the CDR3. V lost 3 bases to trimming and J lost 10 bases, with 16 bases between them. The germline CDR1 and CDR2 sequences are SNHLY and FYNNEI. The chain's CDR3 is CASSDRDPRTSPLHF. In DNA, the CDR3 is TGTGCCAGCAGTGATCGGGACCCCAGGACCTCACCCCTCCACTTT. Combining the CDR3 with reference TRBV2 and TRBJ1-6 gives the whole variable domain EPEVTQTPSHQVTQMGQEVILRCVPISNHLYFYWYRQILGQKVEFLVSFYNNEISEKSEIFDDQFSVERPDGSNFTLKIRSTKLEDSAMYFCASSDRDPRTSPLHFGNGTRLTVT.

This chain uses TRBV19 with TRBJ1-6; 9 bases agree with TRBD1. The CDR3 contains 15 residues. V was clipped by 10 bases and J by 9 bases; unmatched bases: 13. Germline V gene data show CDR1 as LNHDA and CDR2 as SQIVND (reference sequence). The CDR3 sequence is CATSAGTGTGSPLHF. The CDR3 DNA reads TGTGCCACATCAGCCGGGACAGGGACCGGTTCACCCCTCCACTTT. Based on the CDR3 plus reference TRBV19 and TRBJ1-6, the full variable domain is DGGITQSPKYLFRKEGQNVTLSCEQNLNHDAMYWYRQDPGQGLRLIYYSQIVNDFQKGDIAEGYSVSREKKESFPLTVTSAQKNPTAFYLCATSAGTGTGSPLHFGNGTRLTVT.

With respect to this clonotype: At one of its ends the junction is not consistent with the germline gene, which may arise from a read error. The chain links TRBV6-2 or TRBV6-3 to TRBJ1-6; tentative D call: TRBD1 (6 bases). The length of the CDR3 is 18 residues. Germline loops: CDR1 MNHEY, CDR2 SVGEGT. CDR3 sequence: CASGYSIFRGGLGSPLHF. CDR3 coding DNA: TGTGCCAGCGGTTACTCGATCTTCAGGGGCGGGCTTGGTTCACCCCTCCACTTT.

This clonotype was found many times. This sequence joins TRBV7-6 and TRBJ2-7, with D perhaps TRBD1 (6 bases). This CDR3 has 13 amino acids. The V end was cut by 2 bases, the J end by 2 bases, with 7 bases between. Germline V gene data show CDR1 as SGHVS and CDR2 as FNYEAQ. The CDR3, as DNA: TGTGCCAGCAGCTTACACAGGGCCTACGAGCAGTACTTC. Its protein product is CASSLHRAYEQYF.

The V call is TRBV20-1, the J call TRBJ2-1, with TRBD2 matching 13 bases. CDR3 size: 17 residues. J gave up 2 bases and V 1 base, and 5 bases lay outside the gene matches. Per the germline V gene, CDR1 is DFQATT and CDR2 is SNEGSKA (reference sequence). The CDR3 region has the DNA TGCAGTGCTAGAGTACTAGCGGGAGGGCCCGCCTACAATGAGCAGTTCTTC. Translating gives CSARVLAGGPAYNEQFF.

In regard to this clonotype: Just one base apart from a much larger clone, this may be a read error. The chain joins TRBV25-1 to TRBJ2-7; no reliable D call. The CDR3 length is 15 residues. Trimming left V 6 bases short and J 0 bases short, with 15 bases between. Germline assignment: CDR1 MGHDK and CDR2 SYGVNS. The CDR3 reads CASSFVRRSSYEQYF. The CDR3, as DNA: TGTGCCAGCAGCTTCGTTCGGCGTAGCTCCTACGAGCAGTACTTC.

This clonotype was counted ten times or more. This sequence joins TRBV7-2 and TRBJ2-7, with a tentative D call TRBD2 (5 bases). This CDR3 is 18 amino acids long. Germline lookup yields CDR1 SGHTA and CDR2 FQGNSA. With 0 bases removed from V and 1 base from J, the gap between germline ends came to 19 bases. This CDR3 is CASSLARVSGFGSYEQYF. As DNA, the CDR3 is TGTGCCAGCAGCTTAGCAAGAGTGTCGGGGTTCGGATCCTACGAGCAGTACTTC. The full variable domain, in which reference TRBV7-2 and TRBJ2-7 provide the parts outside the CDR3, is GAGVSQSPSNKVTEKGKDVELRCDPISGHTALYWYRQSLGQGLEFLIYFQGNSAPDKSGLPSDRFSAERTGGSVSTLTIQRTQQEDSAVYLCASSLARVSGFGSYEQYFGPGTRLTVT.

V is TRBV14 and J is TRBJ2-1; unclear D gene. CDR1 is SGHDN, CDR2 FVKESK, per germline. The ends were cut back, 6 bases at V and 8 bases at J, with 11 bases in the middle. CDR3 length: 12 residues. CDR3 nucleotide sequence: TGTGCCAGCAGGGAATCGGGTGATGAGCAGTTCTTC. Amino acid sequence: CASRESGDEQFF.

As for this clonotype: A much larger clone sits a single nucleotide away, making a read error possible. V gene TRBV4-1 combines with J gene TRBJ1-2, with D unresolved. From germline, CDR1 is MGHRA and CDR2 YSYEKL. The CDR3 covers 13 residues. CDR3 protein: CASSQVGNYGCTF. Here the CDR3 DNA reads TGCGCCAGCAGCCAAGTCGGTAACTATGGCTGCACCTTC.

This clonotype came up a few times. This sequence joins TRBV30 and TRBJ2-7; either TRBD1 or TRBD2 may supply D (5 bases each). Germline V gene data show CDR1 as GTSNPN and CDR2 as SVGIG (reference sequence). The CDR3 loop spans 16 amino acids. V lost 3 bases to trimming and J lost 6 bases, with 24 bases between them. The CDR3 sequence: CAWSPPGRLVTAEQYF. As DNA, the CDR3 is TGTGCCTGGAGCCCCCCGGGGCGACTCGTAACCGCCGAGCAGTACTTC. The full variable domain, in which reference TRBV30 and TRBJ2-7 provide the parts outside the CDR3, is SQTIHQWPATLVQPVGSPLSLECTVEGTSNPNLYWYRQAAGRGLQLLFYSVGIGQISSEVPQNLSASRPQDRQFILSSKKLLLSDSGFYLCAWSPPGRLVTAEQYFGPGTRLTVT.

The table lists this clonotype with a few counts. The J gene is TRBJ1-1, the V gene TRBV12-3 or TRBV12-4; 8 nucleotides align to TRBD1. The CDR3 is made up of 13 amino acids. V lost 5 bases and J lost 5; bases outside the gene matches: 4. The CDR3 sequence is CASSETGVTEAFF. In nucleotides, the CDR3 is TGTGCCAGCAGTGAGACAGGGGTAACTGAAGCTTTCTTT.